These T cell receptor beta chains were read from a single sample in a study of T cells in pancreatic ductal adenocarcinoma. Only in-frame clones appear in the TCRdb table, and some are missing; sequencing was by immunoSEQ multiplex PCR. Of over 7,000 clones listed, around nine tenths were seen once; the top ten hold roughly 3.2%. Sequencing used PBMCs. Source of these receptors: a human donor with pancreatic ductal adenocarcinoma. CDR3s include the opening cysteine and the closing phenylalanine or tryptophan. A D gene is named only where the DNA matches it firmly. Clone size is shown for a subset of rows, as once, few, many or a class of expanded clone.

clone_size,v_call,d_call,j_call,cdr3_nt,cdr3_aa
NA,TRBV5-4,NA,TRBJ2-3,TGTGCCAGCAGCCTAGACCCCCCGGATACGCAGTATTTT,CASSLDPPDTQYF
NA,TRBV11-1,NA,TRBJ2-5,TGTGCCAGCACCTCTCGGAACAGTCAAGAGACCCAGTACTTC,CASTSRNSQETQYF
NA,TRBV9,NA,TRBJ1-5,TGTGCCAGCAGCTTCGGTATCGATAGCAATCAGCCCCAGCATTTT,CASSFGIDSNQPQHF
NA,TRBV6-1,TRBD2,TRBJ2-1,TGTGCCAGCAGCGAACGACCGGGAGGCTCCTACAATGAGCAGTTCTTC,CASSERPGGSYNEQFF
NA,TRBV4-2,TRBD1,TRBJ1-5,TGTGCCAGCAGCATGGACAGGGGAGGGAATCAGCCCCAGCATTTT,CASSMDRGGNQPQHF
NA,TRBV5-1,TRBD2,TRBJ2-1,TGCGCCAGCAGCTTGGCTAGCGGGGGCCGGGAGGAGCAGTTCTTC,CASSLASGGREEQFF
NA,TRBV7-2,NA,TRBJ1-4,TGTGCCAGCAGCCCCGCGGGGGGCCGGGAAAAACTGTTTTTT,CASSPAGGREKLFF
NA,TRBV5-4,TRBD2,TRBJ2-7,TGTGCCAGCAGCTTTAAGGCTAGCGGGGGCTACGAGCAGTACTTC,CASSFKASGGYEQYF
NA,TRBV5-1,NA,TRBJ2-7,TGCGCCAGCAACGACCGCGGGGAGCAGTACTTC,CASNDRGEQYF
NA,TRBV29-1,TRBD1,TRBJ2-1,TGCAGCGTTCAAACCGGGACAGGGGCTTACAATGAGCAGTTCTTC,CSVQTGTGAYNEQFF
NA,TRBV5-5,TRBD1,TRBJ2-7,TGTGCCAGCAGTGGTGGGACAGTCTCCTACGAGCAGTACTTC,CASSGGTVSYEQYF
NA,TRBV28,NA,TRBJ2-7,TGTGCCAGCAGTTTTCCGGGGACAAGCTACGAGCAGTACTTC,CASSFPGTSYEQYF
NA,TRBV5-1,NA,TRBJ1-3,TGCGCCAGCAGCTTGGACACGATGGGGCTAGGAAACACCATATATTTT,CASSLDTMGLGNTIYF
NA,TRBV28,TRBD1,TRBJ1-2,TGTGCCAGCAGTCGAATCGGGACAGAGTATGGCTACACCTTC,CASSRIGTEYGYTF
NA,TRBV7-8,TRBD1,TRBJ1-4,TGTGCCAGCAGCCCGGACAGGGGGGTGGCGACTAATGAAAAACTGTTTTTT,CASSPDRGVATNEKLFF
NA,TRBV19,TRBD1,TRBJ1-1,TGTGCCAGTAGTGACCGGGACAGTTACATGAACACTGAAGCTTTCTTT,CASSDRDSYMNTEAFF
NA,TRBV5-3,NA,TRBJ1-5,TGTGCCAGAAGCTACCGGACAAAATTTTATAGCAATCAGCCCCAGCATTTT,CARSYRTKFYSNQPQHF
NA,TRBV29-1,TRBD1,TRBJ2-3,TGCAGCGTTGAAAAGGGGGTTGGTAGGGGGCTCGCAGATACGCAGTATTTT,CSVEKGVGRGLADTQYF
NA,TRBV11-3,NA,TRBJ2-2,TGTGCCAGCACCCGTCCGAACACCGGGGAGCTGTTTTTT,CASTRPNTGELFF
NA,TRBV14,NA,TRBJ1-2,TGTGCCAGCAGCCAGAGTAGCTATGGCTACACCTTC,CASSQSSYGYTF
NA,TRBV4-1,NA,TRBJ1-1,TGCGCCAGCAGCCAAGATCGAGGCCTGTCCGGTGGTAGAGCTTTCTTT,CASSQDRGLSGGRAFF
NA,TRBV7-2,NA,TRBJ2-5,TGTGCCAGCAGGGCCACCGGGGAGACCCAGTACTTC,CASRATGETQYF
few,TRBV6-5,NA,TRBJ1-3,TGTGCCAGCACGCGAGGCTCTGGAAACACCATATATTTT,CASTRGSGNTIYF
few,TRBV7-9,NA,TRBJ1-6,TGTGCCAGCAGCTTGGGCAGAGATAATTCACCCCTCCACTTT,CASSLGRDNSPLHF
once,TRBV30,NA,TRBJ1-4,TGTGCCTGGAACCCAGGGTGGGATGAAAAACTGTTTTTT,CAWNPGWDEKLFF
NA,TRBV30,TRBD2,TRBJ2-2,TGTGCCTGGAACCCAGCGGGGGGGCCTGGCGGGGAGCTGTTTTTT,CAWNPAGGPGGELFF
NA,TRBV4-1,TRBD2,TRBJ2-7,TGCGCCAGCAGCCGGAGGGGAACTAGCGGGAGTTACGAGCAGTACTTC,CASSRRGTSGSYEQYF
NA,TRBV5-1,TRBD1,TRBJ2-2,TGCGCCAGCAGCGCGACAGGGGGCGGCGGGGAGCTGTTTTTT,CASSATGGGGELFF
NA,TRBV5-1,TRBD1,TRBJ1-3,TGCGCCAGCAGGGGGACAGGCTCTGGAAACACCATATATTTT,CASRGTGSGNTIYF
NA,TRBV15,NA,TRBJ1-1,TGTGCCACCAGCAGAGATCCGTTGAGGGCCGGGGACACTGAAGCTTTCTTT,CATSRDPLRAGDTEAFF
NA,TRBV2,NA,TRBJ1-1,TGTGCCAGCAGTGACCTAATGAACACTGAAGCTTTCTTT,CASSDLMNTEAFF
NA,TRBV10-3,NA,TRBJ1-1,TGTGCCATCAGTGTCTTAAACACTGAAGCTTTCTTT,CAISVLNTEAFF
NA,TRBV6-5,NA,TRBJ1-1,TGTGCCAGCAGTTACTCGTCACGGGGGACGAACACTGAAGCTTTCTTT,CASSYSSRGTNTEAFF
NA,TRBV7-3,NA,TRBJ2-2,TGTGCCAGCAGGCCCGGGAGTACCACCGGGGAGCTGTTTTTT,CASRPGSTTGELFF
NA,TRBV5-4,TRBD2,TRBJ2-3,TGTGCCAGCAGCCTAGCGGGGGGCCTGAGCACAGATACGCAGTATTTT,CASSLAGGLSTDTQYF
NA,TRBV28,TRBD2,TRBJ2-5,TGTGCCAGCAGTTTTTCGGGACTAGAGCAAGAGACCCAGTACTTC,CASSFSGLEQETQYF
NA,TRBV5-1,TRBD2,TRBJ2-3,TGCGCCAGCAGCATGGGACTAGTCCCAGATACGCAGTATTTT,CASSMGLVPDTQYF
NA,TRBV29-1,NA,TRBJ2-3,TGCAGCGGGGGGCCGGGGGATACGCAGTATTTT,CSGGPGDTQYF
NA,TRBV18,TRBD2,TRBJ2-5,TGTGCCAGCTCACCGACTAGCGGGGGGTACCAAGAGACCCAGTACTTC,CASSPTSGGYQETQYF
NA,TRBV15,NA,TRBJ1-4,TGTGCCACCAGCAGAGCGGGTCTTGAAAAACTGTTTTTT,CATSRAGLEKLFF
NA,TRBV2,TRBD2,TRBJ2-3,TGTGCCAGCAGTCCGGGACTAGCGGTCGGGGGTGCGCAGTATTTT,CASSPGLAVGGAQYF